Listed here is a single T cell receptor (beta chain). The antigen it binds to is not known. Base-call qualities are not available, and no considerably larger clone is one nucleotide away. The library was generated by the immunoSEQ multiplex PCR assay. For the multiplex PCR, a mixture combining 60 forward primers for TCR Vbeta segments and 13 reverse primers for TCR Jbeta segments was used. A multiplex PCR assay on genomic DNA amplified the CDR3 region of rearranged TCR beta genes. The amplified TCR beta libraries were sequenced on the Illumina HiSeq System as 87-base-pair reads. The authors' analysis ran thus. A later analysis tallied 75 million to 85 million unique TCR beta chains across the 700 or so repertoires, and approximately 11 million of those chains were shared by two or more donors. To remove PCR and sequencing errors, raw reads were error-corrected and collapsed into unique sequences using a nearest-neighbor algorithm that merged closely related sequences. To assign V, D and J gene segments, CDR3 sequences were aligned to IMGT reference sequences. For a sequence to be retained, at least a six-nucleotide match to both a V gene segment and a J gene segment was required. Rearrangements were classified as productive when the CDR3 lacked stop codons and remained in frame with V and J, and all other rearrangements were classified as non-productive. Following IMGT convention, CDR3 was defined as the stretch from the second conserved V-encoded cysteine up to the conserved J-encoded phenylalanine. In an earlier analysis of 550 to 650 of the donors, sequences lacking an unambiguous match to a single V gene segment were excluded. In an earlier analysis of almost 600 of the donors, a V segment was called functional when productive rearrangements were above 56.7%, and segregating when the standard deviation between donors exceeded 5%. A statistical classification framework was built for diagnosing cytomegalovirus status from the catalog of TCR beta chain sequences. In a later analysis, TCR nucleotide sequences were compared against IMGT/GENE-DB human TR gene sequences so that V and J genes could be assigned. A later analysis assigned CDR3 sequences and most-parsimonious VDJ recombination scenarios with the TCRdist pipeline. In a later analysis, every TCR beta chain was defined by the combination of its CDR3 amino acid sequence and its V-gene family, and reads without a unique V-gene family were dropped. A later analysis removed 592 highly shared, low-generation-probability nucleotide sequences to deal with suspected cross-contamination and a sequencing artifact. In a later analysis, a clonal expansion index was calculated for each public chain from normalized within-repertoire ranks of inferred template counts. In a later analysis, generation probabilities were computed with a VDJ recombination model fitted to out-of-frame rearrangements, and the resulting probabilities were checked against IGoR. A later analysis scored TCR-TCR, TCR-HLA and TCR-CMV co-occurrence with hypergeometric tests, applying a repertoire-size bias correction to TCR pairs. False discovery rates were estimated in a later analysis by permuting HLA or CMV assignments 20 times. In a later analysis, co-occurring TCRs were grouped using DBSCAN, and TCRdist sequence similarity was added for clustering within HLA-allele-positive subsets. Repertoires with fewer than 30,000 or more than 120,000 public chains, plus five repertoires with anomalous nucleotide sharing, were excluded from co-occurrence clustering. This is the immuneACCESS table as TCRdb keeps it, with only in-frame sequences that have V and J called. A part of the clones is gone; compared with another copy, unresolved V genes explain less than half, and the rest is unexplained. V and J calls and clone size are those listed in that table; D and trimming were worked out from the DNA. This sample is represented by about 89,000 clones; more than 70% of them were singletons. The ten largest clones capture around 3.5% of the sample.

In total, more than 500 healthy bone marrow donors made up the cohort. At the time of sampling, every cohort member was nominally healthy, though immune exposures that went unrecorded were likely present. The donor tested CMV seronegative and was one of the 352 seronegative cohort members. Each donor provided a peripheral blood sample, and peripheral blood mononuclear cells were used for TCR beta sequencing. Genomic DNA extraction from the blood cell samples was performed with the Qiagen DNeasy Blood Extraction Kit. This record belongs to a study of cytomegalovirus exposure and HLA in healthy donors (dated by TCRdb to about 2017). About the investigation overall: According to an earlier analysis of 587 of the donors, some 170 million T cells yielded over 90 million unique TCR beta sequences and approximately 280 Gb of sequence data. Roughly 300 gigabases of sequencing data and roughly 81 million unique TCR sequences made up an early release that covered 500 to 650 HLA-typed donors. The genetic ancestry cluster associated with self-reported Caucasian donors included 80% to 90% of the approximately 410 genotyped donors. The study aimed to test whether cataloging public T cell receptors could reveal signatures of past pathogen exposure. Using immunosequencing, the study profiled T cell repertoires from some 670 subjects and related those repertoires to cytomegalovirus serostatus. In addition to the first cohort of about 650 subjects, a separate validation cohort of 120 different subjects was used. To predict cytomegalovirus infection status, the study combined high-throughput TCR immunosequencing, statistical association of individual TCRs with disease status, and machine learning. A later analysis re-examined previously published TCR beta repertoires from over 500 donors and added high-resolution HLA genotyping to investigate patterns of TCR occurrence. Rather than using new phenotypic data, the later analysis identified candidate immune exposures from TCR beta sequences and from how often those sequences occurred across donors. An earlier analysis of roughly 600 of the donors used high-throughput TCR beta sequencing to judge whether each TCR beta V gene segment behaved as functional or pseudogenic. Alongside the repertoire data, information on donor age, sex, ethnicity and CMV serostatus was compiled. In a later genetic analysis, genome-wide SNP genotypes for about 60% of the 666 donors were used, and that subset was treated as a discovery cohort. All discovery cohort repertoires had been generated using a single sequencing platform. Class I and class II HLA loci were covered by the typing at four-digit resolution. The number of donors typed differed by locus, with roughly 620-630 for A, B, C, DRB1 and DQB1, more than 500 for DQA1, 600 to 610 for DPA1, and roughly 450 for DPB1. About 5 DR-DQ haplotypes were handled as single units for association and clustering, since linkage in the cohort was strong. On average, 235,054 unique TCR beta nucleotide sequences were sequenced per donor among several hundred genotyped donors of the cohort, with roughly 18% of those sequences being non-productive.

For CDR1 and CDR2, the germline V gene lists LGHNA and YNFKEQ. The CDR3 contains 15 residues, cysteine and phenylalanine counted. The DNA shown is the 45-base CDR3, in frame from base 1. V is pared back by 3 bases and J by 3 bases, with 14 bases lying between the germline termini. Broader findings and caveats from the paper: A later genetic analysis reported fewer N-insertions in productive TCRs among donors in an Asian-associated ancestry cluster than the roughly 620-donor mean. The study listed 164 TCR beta chains as associated with cytomegalovirus. In a later analysis, the rate of TCR association differed among HLA loci, with DRB1 alleles having the most associated TCRs and HLA-C alleles having the fewest. While some public TCRs were present in many individuals, most TCR sequences turned up only very rarely across donors. At a false discovery rate of 0.05, a later analysis linked 16,951 TCR beta sequences to specific HLA alleles. In a later analysis, HLA-associated TCR beta chains showed more clonal expansion and lower generation probabilities than non-associated chains that were equally common. In an earlier analysis of 500 to 650 of the donors, most TCR beta V segments appeared in productive rearrangements about 90% or about 30% of the time, broadly matching IMGT annotations. According to the authors, the approach could potentially be generalized to other disease states and immunological phenotypes. When HLA alleles, especially DR and DQ, strongly co-occurred, TCR associations were difficult to assign to individual alleles. Immune exposure information for the cohort was limited to CMV serostatus. V-gene and J-gene trimming of TCR beta chains was associated with a missense DCLRE1C variant in a later genetic analysis, and the association was replicated in an independent cohort. Only TCR beta chains were sequenced in this cohort, and the absence of alpha or paired-chain data limited detectable features. A later analysis reported that several top co-occurrence clusters appeared linked to parvovirus B19, influenza, CMV and Epstein-Barr virus. In a later analysis, most CMV-associated TCR beta chains were found to appear HLA-restricted, with HLA associations seemingly driven largely by CMV exposure. The presence/absence analyses assumed that sequencing depth was roughly uniform across donors, and that assumption may not be true. Because counts were too low, some 17 rarely observed V segments, including chromosome 9 orphons, were left out of the earlier analysis of some 600 of the donors. Linkage disequilibrium might explain the correlated functional status among segregating V segments, but an unknown experimental factor could not be excluded. Cytomegalovirus status was reported to be diagnosed by the classifier with high specificity and sensitivity in both the original and validation cohorts. Some IMGT-functional V segments, including TRBV6-2 and TRBV6-3, could not be distinguished by the 87-base-pair reads and were therefore excluded. Because HLA typing was unavailable for some donors at each locus, only the typed subset was used in association tests. In vitro tests confirmed that three of the cytomegalovirus-associated TCR beta chains recognize cytomegalovirus antigens. A cluster of highly shared sequence variants was judged likely to represent a technical artifact of the sequencing pipeline. A further reported finding was that TCR beta sequences accurately predicted the HLA-A and HLA-B alleles for most subjects in the first cohort.

This clonotype was obtained from a young man in good health and CMV-seronegative. The chain is assembled from TRBV4-2 and TRBJ1-2; the D segment could be TRBD1, given 5 matching bases. The sequenced sample consisted of PBMCs. DNA sequence: TGTGCCAGCAGCCAGGGCCCGGGGGTGGACTATGGCTACACCTTC. It specifies CASSQGPGVDYGYTF.